This T cell receptor (beta chain) derives from a study of blood T cell repertoires in COVID-19. For the study at large: COVID-19 samples from acute and convalescent phases originated in the United States, Italy and Spain. The cDNA or gDNA used as material had been derived from T cells, B-cell-depleted T cells, or PBMCs.

Notes on this clone: This sample also contains other DNA sequences that code for the same CDR3.

V lost 1 base and J 0 bases, leaving 16 bases between the germline ends. This CDR3 comprises 17 residues. Germline CDR1 reads GTSNPN; CDR2 reads SVGIG (reference sequence). Per the original data handling: Estimation of nucleated cell counts was performed using reference gene primer amplification. TCRdb's table, derived via immunoSEQ multiplex PCR, lists solely in-frame clones and lacks some. V and J calls and clone size are as listed in that table; D and trimming were resolved from the DNA. The sample contains around 220,000 clones, roughly 80% of which appear only once. This sequence joins TRBV30 and TRBJ1-3; D perhaps matches TRBD1 (5 bases). The material sequenced was peripheral blood. The TCR was taken from an elderly woman with acute or convalescent COVID-19. The CDR3 sequence is CAWSDPGGDFSGNTIYF. CDR3 sequence (DNA): TGTGCCTGGAGTGACCCCGGGGGGGACTTCTCTGGAAACACCATATATTTT. The whole variable domain, remainder taken from reference TRBV30 and TRBJ1-3, is SQTIHQWPATLVQPVGSPLSLECTVEGTSNPNLYWYRQAAGRGLQLLFYSVGIGQISSEVPQNLSASRPQDRQFILSSKKLLLSDSGFYLCAWSDPGGDFSGNTIYFGEGSWLTVV.